A selection of T cell receptor beta chains follows, all from one sample in a study of shared clonotypes between healthy human individuals. Measured with immunoSEQ multiplex PCR; TCRdb has only the in-frame clones, and not every one. In the table there are around 940,000 clones, 70% to 85% of which are singletons. The sample taken for sequencing was memory CD4+ T cells sorted from blood. These TCRs come from a man between 18 and 29 years old in good health. The CDR3 runs from the conserved cysteine through the conserved F or W. A D gene is named only where the DNA matches it firmly. Clone size, where shown, is once, few, many, or a class for clones that have expanded.

clone_size d_call j_call v_call cdr3_aa cdr3_nt
few TRBD2 TRBJ2-2 TRBV11-2 CASSLGLAGTGELFF TGTGCCAGCAGCTTAGGACTAGCGGGCACCGGGGAGCTGTTTTTT
NA NA TRBJ2-3 TRBV25-1 CASSTQSTDTQYF TGTGCCAGCAGTACCCAGAGCACAGATACGCAGTATTTT
once NA TRBJ2-7 TRBV7-9 CASSLNAGASNWQYF TGTGCCAGCAGCTTAAATGCGGGGGCTTCGAATTGGCAGTACTTC
NA NA TRBJ1-2 TRBV28 CASSLSGAHYGYTF TGTGCCAGCAGTTTATCAGGGGCCCACTATGGCTACACCTTC
NA NA TRBJ2-7 TRBV6-6 CASSYPSWPRDEQYF TGTGCCAGCAGTTACCCCAGTTGGCCGAGAGACGAGCAGTACTTC
few NA TRBJ1-1 TRBV10-3 CAIKKGNTEAFF TGTGCCATCAAGAAGGGGAACACTGAAGCTTTCTTT
NA NA TRBJ1-1 TRBV29-1 CSGRPGGVNTEAFF TGCAGCGGCCGACCCGGGGGGGTGAACACTGAAGCTTTCTTT
NA TRBD2 TRBJ2-3 TRBV7-2 CASSLFNLAGTDTQYF TGTGCCAGCAGCTTATTCAATCTAGCGGGCACAGATACGCAGTATTTT
NA NA TRBJ2-3 TRBV12-1 CASSFGWGLAKTDTQYF TGTGCCAGCAGCTTTGGCTGGGGACTAGCCAAGACAGATACGCAGTATTTT
NA NA TRBJ2-1 TRBV7-2 CASSLEVNEQFF TGTGCCAGCAGCCTAGAGGTCAATGAGCAGTTCTTC
few NA TRBJ2-7 TRBV30 CAWEQSYEQYF TGTGCCTGGGAGCAGTCCTACGAGCAGTACTTC
NA TRBD2 TRBJ2-3 TRBV9 CASSVASGDSTDTQYF TGTGCCAGCAGCGTAGCTAGCGGTGATAGCACAGATACGCAGTATTTT
NA TRBD1 TRBJ2-7 TRBV28 CASSLRGQGVNEQYF TGTGCCAGCAGTTTAAGGGGGCAGGGTGTGAACGAGCAGTACTTC
few NA TRBJ1-2 TRBV28 CASSPGLYGYTF TGTGCCAGCAGCCCGGGACTCTATGGCTACACCTTC
NA TRBD1 TRBJ1-2 TRBV18 CASSPPGDRGSYTF TGTGCCAGCTCACCTCCTGGGGACAGGGGCAGCTACACCTTC
NA TRBD1 TRBJ2-7 TRBV7-2 CASSRDRVGYAQYF TGTGCCAGCAGCCGGGACAGGGTAGGGTATGCGCAGTACTTC
NA NA TRBJ1-1 TRBV19 CASSGWGETSEAFF TGTGCCAGTAGTGGCTGGGGTGAAACTTCTGAAGCTTTCTTT
NA NA TRBJ2-7 TRBV19 CASSMQMGGHYEQYF TGTGCCAGTAGTATGCAGATGGGCGGACACTACGAGCAGTACTTC
NA NA TRBJ2-1 TRBV5-1 CASSLDARPYNEQFF TGCGCCAGCAGCTTGGACGCCAGACCGTACAATGAGCAGTTCTTC
NA TRBD2 TRBJ2-5 TRBV7-2 CASRSGTSGNKIAQETQYF TGTGCCAGCAGATCCGGGACTAGCGGGAATAAGATTGCCCAAGAGACCCAGTACTTC
NA NA TRBJ1-5 TRBV6-1 CASNAGIQNQPQHF TGTGCCAGCAACGCAGGAATACAGAATCAGCCCCAGCATTTT
NA TRBD2 TRBJ2-7 TRBV5-1 CASSLTSEAGEQYF TGCGCCAGCAGCTTGACTAGCGAGGCGGGTGAGCAGTACTTC
once NA TRBJ1-4 TRBV30 CAFKAGGLKLFF TGTGCCTTTAAAGCGGGGGGCCTAAAACTGTTTTTT
NA TRBD1 TRBJ1-6 TRBV29-1 CSVAGTGSSPLHF TGCAGCGTTGCCGGGACAGGGAGCTCACCCCTCCACTTT
NA TRBD2 TRBJ2-5 TRBV7-8 CASSWGRGSQETQYF TGTGCCAGCAGCTGGGGGAGGGGCAGCCAAGAGACCCAGTACTTC
NA NA TRBJ1-5 TRBV19 CASSATGDQPQHF TGTGCCAGTAGTGCGACTGGCGATCAGCCCCAGCATTTT
NA TRBD1 TRBJ1-4 TRBV11-3 CASRTGQGAWDEKLFF TGTGCCAGCAGAACGGGACAGGGGGCCTGGGATGAAAAACTGTTTTTT
NA TRBD1 TRBJ1-1 TRBV14 CASSQDIRDRGTEAFF TGTGCCAGCAGCCAAGATATAAGGGACAGGGGAACTGAAGCTTTCTTT
NA TRBD1 TRBJ1-2 TRBV6-5 CASSTQGAGYGYTF TGTGCCAGCAGTACACAGGGGGCAGGGTATGGCTACACCTTC
NA NA TRBJ2-3 TRBV5-1 CASTTGPTDTQYF TGCGCCAGCACCACAGGGCCCACAGATACGCAGTATTTT
NA TRBD1 TRBJ1-1 TRBV10-3 CAISRQGAAEAFF TGTGCCATCAGTCGACAGGGGGCAGCTGAAGCTTTCTTT
NA TRBD2 TRBJ2-1 TRBV7-8 CASSLGRAGAYNEQFF TGTGCCAGCAGCTTAGGTCGGGCGGGAGCCTACAATGAGCAGTTCTTC
NA TRBD1 TRBJ1-4 TRBV19 CATTRKGATGEKLFF TGTGCCACCACTCGGAAGGGGGCGACGGGTGAAAAACTGTTTTTT
few TRBD1 TRBJ1-3 TRBV5-4 CASSRDRVGSGNTIYF TGTGCCAGCAGCAGGGACAGGGTCGGCTCTGGAAACACCATATATTTT
NA TRBD1 TRBJ2-2 TRBV6-1 CASSLGQGAFGELFF TGTGCCAGCAGTTTGGGACAGGGGGCGTTCGGGGAGCTGTTTTTT
many TRBD2 TRBJ2-7 TRBV6-1 CASREVLAGGLLSYEQYF TGTGCCAGCAGGGAAGTCTTAGCGGGAGGCCTACTCTCCTACGAGCAGTACTTC
once NA TRBJ2-2 TRBV19 CASSMGRSNTGELFF TGTGCCAGTAGTATGGGTCGGTCGAACACCGGGGAGCTGTTTTTT
NA NA TRBJ2-7 TRBV27 CASSPLEWGAGDEQYF TGTGCCAGCAGTCCCCTGGAATGGGGGGCTGGCGACGAGCAGTACTTC
few NA TRBJ2-7 TRBV7-2 CASSLAESYGQYF TGTGCCAGCAGCTTAGCAGAAAGTTATGGGCAGTACTTC
NA NA TRBJ1-1 TRBV30 CAWSRDWGTEAFF TGTGCCTGGAGTCGGGATTGGGGCACTGAAGCTTTCTTT
NA NA TRBJ2-2 TRBV7-9 CASSEFQGTGELFF TGTGCCAGCAGCGAATTTCAGGGGACCGGGGAGCTGTTTTTT
once TRBD1 TRBJ1-4 TRBV7-8 CASSKDRGGEKLFF TGTGCCAGCAGCAAGGACAGGGGAGGCGAAAAACTGTTTTTT
NA NA TRBJ2-3 TRBV20-1 CSVKGGDTQYF TGCAGTGTCAAAGGTGGGGATACGCAGTATTTT
NA TRBD2 TRBJ2-1 TRBV10-1 CASSASGSSDEQFF TGCGCCAGCAGTGCTAGCGGGAGTTCCGATGAGCAGTTCTTC
NA TRBD1 TRBJ1-3 TRBV30 CAWRTGEPGNTIYF TGTGCCTGGAGGACAGGGGAGCCTGGAAACACCATATATTTT
NA NA TRBJ1-3 TRBV7-2 CASSLGLGNTIYF TGTGCCAGCAGCTTGGGCCTCGGAAACACCATATATTTT
NA NA TRBJ1-2 TRBV18 CASSPSKDFYGYTF TGTGCCAGCTCACCAAGTAAGGACTTCTATGGCTACACCTTC
NA TRBD2 TRBJ2-5 TRBV7-9 CASSTRLAGVGETQYF TGTGCCAGCAGCACCCGACTAGCGGGAGTAGGGGAGACCCAGTACTTC
few NA TRBJ1-3 TRBV6-1 CASSESPGSSGNTIYF TGTGCCAGCAGTGAAAGTCCAGGTTCCTCTGGAAACACCATATATTTT
NA TRBD2 TRBJ2-3 TRBV29-1 CSVYGRGGLSTDTQYF TGCAGCGTTTACGGGCGGGGGGGCCTTAGCACAGATACGCAGTATTTT
NA TRBD1 TRBJ1-4 TRBV6-5 CASSYTGGNEKLFF TGTGCCAGCAGTTACACAGGGGGTAATGAAAAACTGTTTTTT
NA NA TRBJ1-1 TRBV5-1 CASREGKNTEAFF TGCGCCAGCAGAGAGGGAAAGAACACTGAAGCTTTCTTT